One sample yielded the 17 T cell receptor beta chains listed below, sequenced in a study of blood T cell repertoires in COVID-19. Assay used: immunoSEQ multiplex PCR; TCRdb lists only in-frame clones, some missing. The sample carries around 25,000 clones, around 79% recorded once. Material: peripheral blood. Receptors were obtained from an elderly man with active or convalescent COVID-19.

The rearrangement uses TRBV6-2 or TRBV6-3 and TRBJ2-7; D might be TRBD1 (5 bases). The CDR3 has 13 residues. Germline CDR1 is MNHEY and CDR2 is SVGEGT. The ends were cut back, 5 bases at V and 6 bases at J, with 14 bases in the middle. CDR3 loop: CASSLYRSLEQYF. The CDR3 DNA sequence: TGTGCCAGCAGTCTCTACAGGTCCCTCGAGCAGTACTTC.

The chain uses TRBV19 and TRBJ1-5, with 7 bases aligning to TRBD1. The J segment lost 0 bases and the V segment lost 10 bases, leaving 15 bases of the junction unmatched. The CDR3 covers 17 residues. Germline V CDR1 and CDR2: LNHDA, SQIVND (reference sequence). The CDR3 nucleotides are TGTGCCACTAAGGTGGCGGGACAGCTAAATAGCAATCAGCCCCAGCATTTT. Residues: CATKVAGQLNSNQPQHF.

This rearrangement joins TRBV5-1 to TRBJ2-4, with D unclear. Germline V gene sequence: CDR1 SGHRS, CDR2 YFSETQ. This CDR3 has 15 amino acids. V dropped 0 bases and J dropped 0 bases, with 7 bases sitting between them. The CDR3 sequence: CASSLGLTAKNIQYF. The CDR3 bases are TGCGCCAGCAGCTTGGGGCTCACAGCCAAAAACATTCAGTACTTC.

The rearrangement uses TRBV5-1 and TRBJ1-1; 7 positions agree with TRBD1. The CDR3 consists of 14 residues. V lost 4 bases to trimming and J lost 3 bases; unmatched junction nucleotides: 6. CDR1 is SGHRS and CDR2 is YFSETQ in the germline V gene. The CDR3 reads CASSQIGGDTEAFF. CDR3 bases: TGCGCCAGCAGCCAGATAGGGGGCGACACTGAAGCTTTCTTT.

The chain couples TRBV3-1 (or the pseudogene TRBV3-2) to TRBJ2-5; 7 bases align to TRBD2. CDR1 and CDR2 from the germline V gene are LGHDT and YNNKEL (reference sequence). CDR3 size: 14 residues. Losses at the gene ends were 4 bases for V and 3 bases for J; bases not matched to a gene: 5. The CDR3 loop reads CASSLAGDEETQYF. CDR3 coding DNA: TGTGCCAGCAGCCTGGCGGGAGACGAAGAGACCCAGTACTTC.

This rearrangement joins TRBV27 to TRBJ1-6; tentative D call: TRBD1 (6 bases). Germline V gives CDR1 MNHEY, CDR2 SMNVEV (reference sequence). Between the trimmed V and J ends, which lost 1 base and 14 bases, there was a span of 15 bases. The CDR3 covers 14 residues. CDR3 residues: CASSLYRADQTLHF. DNA of the CDR3: TGTGCCAGCAGTTTATACAGGGCCGACCAAACCCTCCACTTT.

The chain carries TRBV6-5 and TRBJ1-4; 9 bases agree with TRBD1. The CDR3 runs 12 residues. V was pared by 6 bases and J by 7 bases, with 0 bases of the junction left unmatched. In germline, CDR1 is MNHEY, CDR2 SVGAGI. The CDR3 bases are TGTGCCAGCAGGGACAGGGGTGAAAAACTGTTTTTT. Its protein product is CASRDRGEKLFF.

The chain uses TRBV7-8 and TRBJ2-1; 9 bases line up with TRBD2. The CDR3 is made up of 22 amino acids. The trim removed 1 base at V and 0 bases at J, leaving 19 bases unmatched. The germline V gene encodes CDR1 SGHVS and CDR2 FQNEAQ. Here the CDR3 DNA reads TGTGCCAGCAGCTTAGGGCGATTGTCGGGGCTAGCGGGGATCCGCTCCTACAATGAGCAGTTCTTC. It specifies CASSLGRLSGLAGIRSYNEQFF. Complete variable domain (other parts from reference TRBV7-8 and TRBJ2-1): GAGVSQSPRYKVAKRGQDVALRCDPISGHVSLFWYQQALGQGPEFLTYFQNEAQLDKSGLPSDRFFAERPEGSVSTLKIQRTQQEDSAVYLCASSLGRLSGLAGIRSYNEQFFGPGTRLTVL.

The rearrangement uses TRBV7-2 and TRBJ2-4; no definite D call. Trimming cost V 6 bases and J 6 bases, with 18 bases left between them. This CDR3 is 15 amino acids long. The germline gives CDR1 SGHTA, CDR2 FQGNSA. The CDR3 bases are TGTGCCAGCAGTGTTGGCGGAAGCAACCTAAACATTCAGTACTTC. It specifies CASSVGGSNLNIQYF.

The rearrangement links TRBV2 to TRBJ1-6; 10 bases fit TRBD1. This CDR3 spans 15 amino acids. V lost 6 bases to trimming and J lost 5 bases; unmatched junction nucleotides: 4. Germline assignment: CDR1 SNHLY and CDR2 FYNNEI. The CDR3 DNA follows: TGTGCCAGCAGGTTGACAGGGGGCGATAATTCACCCCTCCACTTT. Amino acid sequence: CASRLTGGDNSPLHF.

By share of the sample, this clone is medium-sized. The rearrangement links TRBV19 to TRBJ1-1, with 10 positions matching TRBD1. V was pared by 3 bases and J by 3 bases, with 4 bases of the junction left unmatched. Germline CDR1 is LNHDA and CDR2 is SQIVND (reference sequence). CDR3 length: 15 residues. The CDR3 coding sequence is TGTGCCAGTAGTATTTGGGGGACAGGGGACACTGAAGCTTTCTTT. It translates to CASSIWGTGDTEAFF.

J is TRBJ1-1 and V is TRBV3-1 (or the pseudogene TRBV3-2); D ambiguous. The CDR3 is made up of 14 amino acids. Deletions cut 2 bases from V and 5 bases from J, with 12 bases between. Germline CDR1 and CDR2: LGHDT and YNNKEL (reference sequence). The CDR3 nucleotides are TGTGCCAGCAGCCAACGAGGTTGGGAGACTGAAGCTTTCTTT. Its protein product is CASSQRGWETEAFF.

This clone was counted between two and nine times. The J gene is TRBJ2-5, the V gene TRBV7-2; TRBD1 is a possible D gene (6 bases). This CDR3 comprises 13 residues. V lost 5 bases and J lost 2, with 9 bases in between. Germline V gene lookup returns CDR1 SGHTA and CDR2 FQGNSA. The CDR3 protein is CASSNRDQETQYF. CDR3 sequence (DNA): TGTGCCAGCAGCAACAGGGATCAAGAGACCCAGTACTTC.

The CDR3 coding sequence is TGTGCCAGCACCCCAGGGGTTTCAGCCTACAATGAGCAGTTCTTC. This translates into CASTPGVSAYNEQFF. The chain couples TRBV7-2 to TRBJ2-1; D might be TRBD1 (6 bases). Germline CDR1 is SGHTA and CDR2 is FQGNSA. The CDR3 length is 15 residues. V was pared by 7 bases and J by 2 bases, with 15 bases between.

The chain is built from TRBV5-4 and TRBJ2-2; D uncertain. This CDR3 contains 14 residues. Germline loops: CDR1 SGHNT, CDR2 YYREEE (reference sequence). Trimming left V 4 bases short and J 4 bases short, with 11 bases between. The CDR3, as DNA: TGTGCCAGCAGCCTCCTCGGTATCACCGGGGAGCTGTTTTTT. Its translation is CASSLLGITGELFF.

This chain joins TRBV3-1 (or the pseudogene TRBV3-2) and TRBJ1-1, with D tentatively TRBD1 (6 bases). The germline gives CDR1 LGHDT, CDR2 YNNKEL (reference sequence). There are 16 residues in the CDR3. Between the trimmed V and J ends, which lost 2 bases and 1 base, there was a span of 14 bases. This CDR3 reads CASSQPLTGQNTEAFF. CDR3 coding DNA: TGTGCCAGCAGCCAACCCCTGACAGGCCAGAACACTGAAGCTTTCTTT.

The chain has TRBV2 and TRBJ2-2; the match to TRBD1 covers 11 bases. The CDR3 has 16 residues. Looked up from germline, CDR1 is SNHLY and CDR2 is FYNNEI. J lost 5 bases, V lost 5 bases, and 7 bases had no gene match. The CDR3 loop reads CASSLGQGARTGELFF. The CDR3 bases are TGTGCCAGCAGTCTCGGACAGGGGGCGCGGACCGGGGAGCTGTTTTTT.